This TCR beta chain is drawn from a study of graft-versus-host responses after intestinal transplantation. The table came from immunoSEQ multiplex PCR; TCRdb's copy has only in-frame clones and leaves some out. The sample gives 90,000 to 150,000 clones, about 93% of which show up once; more than 0.09% is in the top ten. Germline loops: CDR1 GTSNPN, CDR2 SVGIG (reference sequence). The CDR3 contains 13 residues. V dropped 2 bases and J dropped 9 bases, with 13 bases sitting between them. On this clone itself: Antigen unknown.

This clonotype was obtained from a human donor who received an intestinal transplant. Sequences were derived from unstimulated CD4+ T cells sorted from spleen or lymph node cells, sampled before intestinal transplant. The chain couples TRBV30 to TRBJ2-2; no clear D gene. Here the CDR3 DNA reads TGTGCCTGGAGTCCGCTACGAACCCGGGAGCTGTTTTTT. It codes for CAWSPLRTRELFF.